This TCR beta chain was profiled in a study of graft-versus-host responses after intestinal transplantation. Study as a whole: Isolated intestinal, liver-intestinal, or multivisceral transplants had been given to the recipients. Among the recipients, all got anti-thymocyte globulin induction and then tacrolimus and steroids for 2 to 3 years.

General observations from the study: Some GvH clones were seen earlier in gut or blood, suggesting intestinal origin. Individuals who had graft-donor T cell macrochimerism had allografts that showed high graft-versus-host to host-versus-graft clonal ratios.

V shed 6 bases and J shed 0 bases, with 9 bases lying between them. The CDR3 consists of 15 residues. The sample holds one count of this clone. Its cognate antigen is unknown. Profiling relied on immunoSEQ multiplex PCR, and the TCRdb table lists in-frame clones only, not all of them. This table holds nearly 110,000 clones, approximately 88% found once. The receptor's source is a human donor who was the organ donor for an intestinal transplant. Sequencing was performed on unstimulated CD4+ T cells sorted from spleen or lymph node cells, taken before transplant. This sequence joins TRBV23-1 and TRBJ2-6, with D uncertain. TRBV23-1 is designated an ORF whose function remains uncertain. The CDR3 region has the DNA TGCGCCAGCAGCGGACGGATCTCTGGGGCCAACGTCCTGACTTTC. This encodes CASSGRISGANVLTF.